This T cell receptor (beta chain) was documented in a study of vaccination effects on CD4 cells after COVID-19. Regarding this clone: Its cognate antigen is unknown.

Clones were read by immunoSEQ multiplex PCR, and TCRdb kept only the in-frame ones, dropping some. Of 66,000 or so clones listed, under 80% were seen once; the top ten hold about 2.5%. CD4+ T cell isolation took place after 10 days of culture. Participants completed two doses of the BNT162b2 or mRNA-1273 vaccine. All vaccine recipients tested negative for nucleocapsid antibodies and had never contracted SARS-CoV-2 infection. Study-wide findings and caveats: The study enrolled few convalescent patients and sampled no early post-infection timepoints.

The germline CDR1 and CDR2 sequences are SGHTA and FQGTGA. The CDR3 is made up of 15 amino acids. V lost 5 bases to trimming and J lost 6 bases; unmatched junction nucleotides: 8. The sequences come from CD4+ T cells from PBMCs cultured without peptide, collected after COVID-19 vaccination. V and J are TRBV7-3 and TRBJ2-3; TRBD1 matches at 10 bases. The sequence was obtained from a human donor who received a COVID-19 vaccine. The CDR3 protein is CASSKTRDRGDTQYF. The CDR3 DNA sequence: TGTGCCAGCAGCAAAACCCGGGACAGGGGCGATACGCAGTATTTT.